These 21 T cell receptor beta chains share one sample of origin, sequenced in a study of T cells in localized non-small cell lung cancer. TCRdb's table, derived via immunoSEQ multiplex PCR, lists solely in-frame clones and lacks some. This table holds several thousand clones, about 90% found once. Sequencing used peripheral blood, obtained before any cancer treatment. The receptors here all came from a woman between 35 and 75 years old with stage I squamous cell lung carcinoma.

The J gene is TRBJ2-7, the V gene TRBV29-1; D perhaps matches TRBD1 (5 bases). Between the trimmed V and J ends, which lost 3 bases and 1 base, there was a span of 7 bases. Germline V gene lookup returns CDR1 SQVTM and CDR2 ANQGSEA. The CDR3 is 12 amino acids. The CDR3 nucleotides are TGCAGCGTTGAGGGGCTTTCCTACGAGCAGTACTTC. Amino acid sequence: CSVEGLSYEQYF.

This chain uses TRBV5-6 with TRBJ2-7; D gene uncertain. There are 11 residues in the CDR3. Trimming stripped 4 bases from V and 4 bases from J, with 6 bases between. In germline, CDR1 is SGHDT, CDR2 YYEEEE. In nucleotides, the CDR3 is TGTGCCAGCAGCCGCACTTACGAGCAGTACTTC. It is translated as CASSRTYEQYF.

This chain links TRBV5-1 with TRBJ1-5; D is undetermined. Looked up from germline, CDR1 is SGHRS and CDR2 is YFSETQ. CDR3 length: 15 amino acids. V was cut by 0 bases and J by 0 bases, with 7 bases left in between. For the CDR3, the DNA is TGCGCCAGCAGCTTGGCGGGGTATAGCAATCAGCCCCAGCATTTT. This gives the protein CASSLAGYSNQPQHF.

V usage is TRBV19 and J usage is TRBJ2-7; possible D gene TRBD1, 6 bases. The V gene's germline CDR1 is LNHDA and CDR2 SQIVND (reference sequence). V gave up 3 bases and J gave up 4 bases, with 10 bases separating them. The CDR3 runs 13 residues. DNA for the CDR3: TGTGCCAGTAGTATTGAGACAGGTTACGAGCAGTACTTC. It translates to CASSIETGYEQYF.

The chain recombines TRBV6-1 with TRBJ1-5; D unclear. V lost 3 bases and J lost 9, with 9 bases in between. CDR1 is MNHNS, CDR2 SASEGT, per germline. There are 12 residues in the CDR3. The CDR3 here is CASSDGVRPQHF. In nucleotides, the CDR3 is TGTGCCAGCAGTGATGGGGTCCGGCCCCAGCATTTT.

The V and J genes are TRBV7-2 and TRBJ2-2, with D perhaps matching TRBD2 (6 bases). Germline values: CDR1 SGHTA, CDR2 FQGNSA. Deletions cut 8 bases from V and 1 base from J, with 11 bases between. CDR3 length: 14 amino acids. The CDR3 sequence: CASLPGRNTGELFF. DNA of the CDR3: TGTGCCAGCCTTCCCGGGAGGAACACCGGGGAGCTGTTTTTT.

The chain combines TRBV6-6 with TRBJ1-1; the D gene is possibly TRBD1 (6 bases). The germline V gene has CDR1 MNHNY and CDR2 SVGAGI (reference sequence). The CDR3 loop spans 13 amino acids. The germline V and J ends were trimmed by 7 bases and 4 bases, with 13 bases remaining between them. The CDR3 DNA sequence: TGTGCCAGCAAACCAGGGGTGGGCACTGAAGCTTTCTTT. As protein: CASKPGVGTEAFF.

V usage is TRBV7-8 and J usage is TRBJ1-3; no firm D call. Per germline, CDR1 SGHVS and CDR2 FQNEAQ. With 3 bases removed from V and 4 bases from J, the gap between germline ends came to 22 bases. This CDR3 contains 18 residues. CDR3 nucleotides: TGTGCCAGCAGCTTGATCGCGGACCCTCTAAGTTCAGGAAACACCATATATTTT. Its translation is CASSLIADPLSSGNTIYF.

The chain uses TRBV30 and TRBJ1-6; 9 nucleotides align to TRBD1. The CDR3 extends over 13 amino acids. Germline loops: CDR1 GTSNPN, CDR2 SVGIG (reference sequence). V dropped 4 bases and J dropped 5; count of bases not matched to a gene: 0. The CDR3 loop reads CAWNRGHNSPLHF. The DNA for the CDR3 is TGTGCCTGGAACAGGGGGCATAATTCACCCCTCCACTTT.

This chain links TRBV19 with TRBJ1-4; 9 nucleotides line up with TRBD1. With V trimmed by 4 bases and J by 7 bases, 7 bases remained unmatched. The CDR3 contains 15 residues. CDR1 and CDR2 (germline): LNHDA, SQIVND (reference sequence). Here the CDR3 reads CASSRVTGGAEKLFF. The CDR3 DNA sequence: TGTGCCAGTAGTAGGGTGACAGGGGGAGCTGAAAAACTGTTTTTT.

The CDR3 nucleotides are TGTGCCAGCACGATGGGTATTGGGCATCAGCCCCAGCATTTT. Protein sequence: CASTMGIGHQPQHF. This sequence joins TRBV2 and TRBJ1-5; D is undetermined. CDR3 length equals 14 residues. Per the germline V gene, CDR1 is SNHLY and CDR2 is FYNNEI. V was pared by 7 bases and J by 5 bases, with 15 bases between.

The rearrangement links TRBV19 to TRBJ2-7; D gene uncertain. V was clipped by 7 bases and J by 1 base, with 14 bases between them. The CDR3 is 14 residues long. In germline, CDR1 is LNHDA, CDR2 SQIVND (reference sequence). The CDR3 sequence: CASNSPAESYEQYF. The CDR3 bases are TGTGCCAGTAACTCCCCGGCCGAATCCTACGAGCAGTACTTC.

This clone was seen a handful of times. J is TRBJ1-4 and V is TRBV19; D is uncertain. V was trimmed by 5 bases and J by 7 bases, leaving 8 bases between them. There are 12 residues in the CDR3. Germline V gene lookup returns CDR1 LNHDA and CDR2 SQIVND (reference sequence). DNA for the CDR3: TGTGCCAGTAGTTCGGGTGGTGAAAAACTGTTTTTT. It yields the protein CASSSGGEKLFF.

The V and J genes are TRBV6-5 and TRBJ2-1, with D perhaps assigned TRBD1 or TRBD2 (5 bases each). V was shortened by 1 base and J by 5 bases, with 9 bases between the two germline ends. This CDR3 spans 14 amino acids. Germline V gene data show CDR1 as MNHEY and CDR2 as SVGAGI. CDR3 loop: CASSYWGSNNEQFF. DNA of the CDR3: TGTGCCAGCAGTTACTGGGGGAGCAACAATGAGCAGTTCTTC.

The chain has TRBV7-9 and TRBJ1-5; TRBD1 might be the D (6 bases). Germline loops: CDR1 SEHNR, CDR2 FQNEAQ (reference sequence). Deletions cut 4 bases from V and 4 bases from J, with 17 bases between. The CDR3 sequence is 16 residues long. The CDR3 loop reads CASSSMKQGLNQPQHF. The CDR3 bases are TGTGCCAGCAGCTCAATGAAACAGGGTCTAAATCAGCCCCAGCATTTT.

This chain uses TRBV7-2 with TRBJ1-5, with a tentative D call TRBD1 (5 bases). CDR1 is SGHTA, CDR2 FQGNSA, per germline. Trimming left V 2 bases short and J 5 bases short, with 13 bases between. The CDR3 has 15 residues. The CDR3 DNA sequence: TGTGCCAGCAGCTTATCTTTGGGGACCTATCAGCCCCAGCATTTT. Translating gives CASSLSLGTYQPQHF.

This clone came up once. The chain couples TRBV9 to TRBJ2-5; D is perhaps TRBD1 (6 bases). Trimming took off 7 bases at V and 5 bases at J, with 15 bases between the two ends. This CDR3 has 13 residues. Germline V gene sequence: CDR1 SGDLS, CDR2 YYNGEE. CDR3 loop: CASGQTGGETQYF. The CDR3 DNA is TGTGCCAGCGGACAGACGGGCGGGGAGACCCAGTACTTC. Supplemented by reference TRBV9 and TRBJ2-5, the full variable domain reads DSGVTQTPKHLITATGQRVTLRCSPRSGDLSVYWYQQSLDQGLQFLIQYYNGEERAKGNILERFSAQQFPDLHSELNLSSLELGDSALYFCASGQTGGETQYFGPGTRLLVL.

The chain uses TRBV19 and TRBJ1-2; no reliable D call. Germline loops: CDR1 LNHDA, CDR2 SQIVND (reference sequence). Trimming removed 6 bases from V and 2 bases from J, with 4 bases in between. The CDR3 runs 11 residues. CDR3 nucleotide sequence: TGTGCCAGTAGGGAGAACTATGGCTACACCTTC. Its protein is CASRENYGYTF.

This chain uses TRBV27 with TRBJ2-3; a weak D match, TRBD1 (5 bases). The CDR3 loop spans 15 amino acids. V shed 6 bases and J shed 3 bases, with 16 bases lying between them. Germline CDR1 MNHEY, CDR2 SMNVEV (reference sequence). The CDR3 coding sequence is TGTGCCAGCAGCCGAACCAGGGTGGGAACAGATACGCAGTATTTT. This encodes CASSRTRVGTDTQYF.

The V gene is TRBV27, the J gene TRBJ1-1; 7 nucleotides match TRBD1. The J segment lost 4 bases and the V segment lost 4 bases, leaving 3 bases of the junction unmatched. CDR1 and CDR2 from the germline V gene are MNHEY and SMNVEV (reference sequence). This CDR3 is 13 amino acids long. CDR3 sequence: CASSYNRGTEAFF. The DNA of the CDR3 is TGTGCCAGCAGTTACAACAGGGGCACTGAAGCTTTCTTT.

The chain joins TRBV10-3 to TRBJ1-2; the match to TRBD1 covers 8 bases. The trim removed 5 bases at V and 0 bases at J, leaving 14 bases unmatched. The CDR3 sequence is 18 residues long. Germline CDR1 ENHRY, CDR2 SYGVKD. CDR3 residues: CAISHPSGRGLANYGYTF. DNA for the CDR3: TGTGCCATCAGTCATCCCTCGGGCAGGGGGCTGGCTAACTATGGCTACACCTTC.